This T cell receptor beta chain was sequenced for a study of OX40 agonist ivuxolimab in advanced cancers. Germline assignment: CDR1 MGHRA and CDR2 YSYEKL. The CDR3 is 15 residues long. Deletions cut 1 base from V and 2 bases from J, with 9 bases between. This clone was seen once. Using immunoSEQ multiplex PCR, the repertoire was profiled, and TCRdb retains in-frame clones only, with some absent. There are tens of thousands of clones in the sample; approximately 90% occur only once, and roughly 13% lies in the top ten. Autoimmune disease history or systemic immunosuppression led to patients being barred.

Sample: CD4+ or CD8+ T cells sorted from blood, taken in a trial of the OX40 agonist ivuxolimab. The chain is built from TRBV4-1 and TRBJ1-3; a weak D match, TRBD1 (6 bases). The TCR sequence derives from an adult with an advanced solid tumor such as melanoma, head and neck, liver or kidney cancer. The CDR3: CASSQVGTPGNTIYF. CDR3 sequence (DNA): TGCGCCAGCAGCCAAGTCGGGACACCTGGAAACACCATATATTTT.